This entry describes one T cell receptor (beta chain). Original processing methods: Cell counts per sample came from amplifying reference gene primers. Assay used: immunoSEQ multiplex PCR; TCRdb lists only in-frame clones, some missing. V and J calls and clone size are given by that table; D and trimming were obtained from the DNA. The sample lists about 230,000 clones; more than 75% were seen once. These data come from a study of blood T cell repertoires in COVID-19. Study in general: Samples taken during acute and convalescent COVID-19 were collected in the United States, Italy and Spain.

The clonotype was recovered from a man in his fifties or sixties with COVID-19, enrolled during active disease. The sequenced sample was peripheral blood.

The CDR3 DNA sequence: TGTGCCATCTCCGGGACAGGGGTTGACGAGCAGTACTTC. Translating gives CAISGTGVDEQYF. The J gene is TRBJ2-7, the V gene TRBV10-3; 10 bases are a match to TRBD1. Germline lookup yields CDR1 ENHRY and CDR2 SYGVKD. The CDR3 sequence is 13 residues long. Germline trimming cut 8 bases from V and 5 bases from J; bases unmatched to any gene: 6.